This is a list of T cell receptor beta chains from one sample in a study of somatic mutations in cytotoxic T cells in rheumatoid arthritis. Profiling relied on immunoSEQ multiplex PCR, and the TCRdb table lists in-frame clones only, not all of them. This table holds 20,000 to 25,000 clones, roughly 80% found once. Sample: CD8+ T cells sorted from blood. These receptors were obtained from an adult with rheumatoid arthritis. The CDR3 runs from the conserved cysteine through the conserved F or W. Fields, in order: D gene, V gene, CDR3 protein. The D gene is left open where the match is weak.

- TRBV7-6 CASSPGQNYGYTF
- TRBV5-1 CASSFFAREEETQYF
- TRBV7-9 CASSLEGGLNSPLHF
- TRBV6-1 CASSEKPERGSYTF
- TRBV7-2 CASSDDSYEQYF
- TRBV27 CASSISGLAANTGELFF
- TRBV7-9 CASSPGRGGINYGYTF
- TRBV27 CASSLYGTEKLFF
- TRBV14 CASSPQTVRGNTEAFF
- TRBV2 CASKGVPYSTDTQYF
- TRBV5-5 CASSLAAANSYEQYF
- TRBV4-2 CASSPNAAVANEQFF
TRBD2 TRBV11-2 CASTTLAGGPREQFF
- TRBV5-6 CASSLEVKGPYEQYF
- TRBV9 CASSVDGWGASPLHF
- TRBV10-3 CAISEGGGDADTQYF
- TRBV29-1 CSVRTGRYEQYF
- TRBV5-4 CASSGTVYNEQFF
TRBD1 TRBV5-1 CASSLYGTGGTEAFF
TRBD1 TRBV2 CASSDPRDRVGGELFF
TRBD1 TRBV27 CASSHGTEIEKLFF
TRBD2 TRBV27 CASSSRLAGAALDYEQYF
- TRBV4-1 CASSRQATDRNEKLFF
TRBD2 TRBV19 CASSGLAETNIQYF
TRBD2 TRBV7-9 CASSHPTSGQETQYF
- TRBV21-1 CASSPPYPQTVLASGAFF
- TRBV18 CASSPSSRGNLGELFF
- TRBV9 CASTLTGNYGYTF
- TRBV13 CASSSQGQGYEQYF
TRBD2 TRBV9 CASSRGGGGYEQYF
- TRBV7-9 CASSLIVRKGQPQHF
- TRBV25-1 CASSLGGDFTDTQYF
- TRBV4-2 CASSQDERGNYGYTF
- TRBV19 CASSIGIRNIQYF
- TRBV6-4 CASRLEGVFFYEQYF
TRBD1 TRBV5-6 CASSSRQGWGTEAFF
- TRBV11-2 CASSLVRGEAFF
- TRBV2 CASDVTEDEGNQPQHF
TRBD2 TRBV5-8 CASSYGTSGGDTQYF
TRBD1 TRBV5-6 CASSLEGLSTGRTF
- TRBV4-1 CASSSRRDNLGRDTEAFF
- TRBV19 CASSIDGGGTFNEQYF
TRBD1 TRBV7-2 CASSLDRDPQETQYF
- TRBV11-2 CASSSTPTYEQYF